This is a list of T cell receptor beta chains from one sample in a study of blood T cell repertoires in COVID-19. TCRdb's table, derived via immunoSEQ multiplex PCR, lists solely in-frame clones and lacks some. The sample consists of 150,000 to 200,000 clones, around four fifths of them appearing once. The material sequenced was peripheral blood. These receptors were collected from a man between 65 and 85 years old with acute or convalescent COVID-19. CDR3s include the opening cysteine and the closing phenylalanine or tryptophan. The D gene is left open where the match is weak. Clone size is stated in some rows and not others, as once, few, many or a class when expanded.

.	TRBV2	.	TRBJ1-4	TGTGCCAGCATAACAGCGACGGGGAATGAAAAACTGTTTTTT	CASITATGNEKLFF
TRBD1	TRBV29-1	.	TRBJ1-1	TGCAGCGTAGAGGACAGGAAAAACACTGAAGCTTTCTTT	CSVEDRKNTEAFF
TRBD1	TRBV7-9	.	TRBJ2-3	TGTGCCAGCAGCTCAGGGACAGGGACAGATACGCAGTATTTT	CASSSGTGTDTQYF
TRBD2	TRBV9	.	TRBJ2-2	TGTGCCAGCAGCGCAACGCGGGGGGGCGACACCGGGGAGCTGTTTTTT	CASSATRGGDTGELFF
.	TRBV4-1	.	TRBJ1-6	TGCGCCAGCAGCCAAGATCCACTTTCACCCCTCCACTTT	CASSQDPLSPLHF
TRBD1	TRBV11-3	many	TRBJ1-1	TGTGCCAGCGGACGACAGGGGAACACTGAAGCTTTCTTT	CASGRQGNTEAFF
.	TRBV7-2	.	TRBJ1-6	TGTGCCAGCAGGACAGTCAATTCACCCCTCCACTTT	CASRTVNSPLHF
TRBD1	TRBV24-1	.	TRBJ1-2	TGTGCCACCCCGGGACAGGGCGGGTATGGCTACACCTTC	CATPGQGGYGYTF
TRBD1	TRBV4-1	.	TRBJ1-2	TGCGCCAGCAGCCAAGACGTAACCCGGGACAGGGTCTTTGGCTACACCTTC	CASSQDVTRDRVFGYTF
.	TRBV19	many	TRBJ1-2	TGTGCCAGTAGTCCTCGGGAGCTAGGCTACACCTTC	CASSPRELGYTF
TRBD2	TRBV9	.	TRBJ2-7	TGTGCCAGCAGCCCCAGGACTAGCGGATACGAGCAGTACTTC	CASSPRTSGYEQYF
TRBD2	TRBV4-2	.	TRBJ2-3	TGTGCCAGCAGCCAGGTGGGGGGGGTGACAGATACGCAGTATTTT	CASSQVGGVTDTQYF
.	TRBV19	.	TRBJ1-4	TGTGCCAGTAGTCTCTTTGGACTAAATGAAAAACTGTTTTTT	CASSLFGLNEKLFF
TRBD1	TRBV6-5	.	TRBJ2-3	TGTGCCAGCAGTCCCCGGGACAGGGGGTCTGATACGCAGTATTTT	CASSPRDRGSDTQYF
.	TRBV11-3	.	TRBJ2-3	TGTGCCAGCAGCTTATCCTTAGCAGCCACTAGCACAGATACGCAGTATTTT	CASSLSLAATSTDTQYF
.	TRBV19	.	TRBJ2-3	TGTGCCAGTAGCAGACAGGATCCAGATACGCAGTATTTT	CASSRQDPDTQYF
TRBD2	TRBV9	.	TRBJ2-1	TGTGCCAGCAGAGCGAGCGGGAGCTCCTACAATGAGCAGTTCTTC	CASRASGSSYNEQFF
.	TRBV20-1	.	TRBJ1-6	TGCAGTGCTCGCCTAGGACAGCCTTACTACTTT	CSARLGQPYYF
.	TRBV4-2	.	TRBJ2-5	TGTGCCAGCAGCCAAGATATCAGGGGTAGCGCACGGGGAGAGACCCAGTACTTC	CASSQDIRGSARGETQYF
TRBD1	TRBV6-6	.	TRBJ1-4	TGTGCCAGCATTGGACAGGGTGGAACTAATGAAAAACTGTTTTTT	CASIGQGGTNEKLFF
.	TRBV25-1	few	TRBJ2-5	TGTGCCAGCAGTGATGGGGGGGCCGAGACCCAGTACTTC	CASSDGGAETQYF
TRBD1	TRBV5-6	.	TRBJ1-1	TGTGCCAGCAGCTCCTACTACAGGGGACCGAACACTGAAGCTTTCTTT	CASSSYYRGPNTEAFF
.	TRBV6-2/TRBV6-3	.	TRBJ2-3	TGTGCCAGCAGTTTGGGTACAGGGACCCCCCGGGCCACAGATACGCAGTATTTT	CASSLGTGTPRATDTQYF
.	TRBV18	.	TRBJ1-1	TGTGCCAGCTCCCAATCGGGCACCAACAGGGTAAGAAATCCTGAAGCTTTCTTT	CASSQSGTNRVRNPEAFF
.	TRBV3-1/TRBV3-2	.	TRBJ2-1	TGTGCCAGCAGTCAACCGGGTCTCACCTCTCCTGAGCAGTTCTTC	CASSQPGLTSPEQFF
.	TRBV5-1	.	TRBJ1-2	TGCGCCAGCAGCTTGGATCCGAACTATGGCTACACCTTC	CASSLDPNYGYTF
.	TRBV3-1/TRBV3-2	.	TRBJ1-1	TGTGCCAGCAGCCAAGAAGTGCGGGGGGCGCGGGCTTTCTTT	CASSQEVRGARAFF
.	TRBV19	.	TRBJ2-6	TGTGCCAGTAGGCCAGGGTCCGGGGCCAACGTCCTGACTTTC	CASRPGSGANVLTF
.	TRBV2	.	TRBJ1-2	TGTGCCAGCAGACAGGCGACTAACTATGGCTACACCTTC	CASRQATNYGYTF
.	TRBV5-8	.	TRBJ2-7	TGTGCCAGCAGCACCGGACAGGGAGGGTCTTACGAGCAGTACTTC	CASSTGQGGSYEQYF
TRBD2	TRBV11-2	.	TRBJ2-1	TGTGCCAGCGGGGCGGGGGATCTCTACAATGAGCAGTTCTTC	CASGAGDLYNEQFF
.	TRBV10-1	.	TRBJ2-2	TGCGCCAGCAGTGGGCAGTCCACCGGGGAGCTGTTTTTT	CASSGQSTGELFF
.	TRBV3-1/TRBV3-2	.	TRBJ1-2	TGTGCCAGCAGCCAGCAACGGGAGTCTGGCTACACCTTC	CASSQQRESGYTF
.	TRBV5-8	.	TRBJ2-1	TGTGCCAGCAGTGGCGGGTGGGCTGCCCACAATGAGCAGTTCTTC	CASSGGWAAHNEQFF
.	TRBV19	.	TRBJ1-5	TGTGCCAGTAATATGGTAGTAAGCAATCAGCCCCAGCATTTT	CASNMVVSNQPQHF
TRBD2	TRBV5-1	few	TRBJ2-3	TGCGCCAGCAGCTTGGGTCTAGCGGGAAGGTCAGATACGCAGTATTTT	CASSLGLAGRSDTQYF
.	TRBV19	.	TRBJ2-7	TGTGCCAGTAGTATTCGTGTAGCAACGGAGCAGTACTTC	CASSIRVATEQYF
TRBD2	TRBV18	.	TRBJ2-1	TGTGCCAGCTCACCAAATGAAGGACTAGCGGTCAATGAGCAGTTCTTC	CASSPNEGLAVNEQFF
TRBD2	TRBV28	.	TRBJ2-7	TGTGCCAGCAGTAAACTAGCGGGAGGGGCCTACGAGCAGTACTTC	CASSKLAGGAYEQYF
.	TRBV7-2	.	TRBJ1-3	TGTGCCAGCAGCTTAGGCGTGGGAAACACCATATATTTT	CASSLGVGNTIYF
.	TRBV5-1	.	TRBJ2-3	TGCGCCAGCCGACGGACTATGGGGGCAGATACGCAGTATTTT	CASRRTMGADTQYF
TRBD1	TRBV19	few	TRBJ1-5	TGTGCCAGTAGCTCACAGGGGGAAGGGGAGCCCCAGCATTTT	CASSSQGEGEPQHF
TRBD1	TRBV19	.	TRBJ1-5	TGTGCCAGTAGGAGCGGACAGGGAGGTTTTCAGCCCCAGCATTTT	CASRSGQGGFQPQHF
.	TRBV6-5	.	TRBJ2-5	TGTGCCAGCAGGGCCCGCGAGACCCAGTACTTC	CASRARETQYF
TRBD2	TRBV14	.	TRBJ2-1	TGTGCCAGCAGCCAAGCGGCGGGAGGGGGTAATGAGCAGTTCTTC	CASSQAAGGGNEQFF
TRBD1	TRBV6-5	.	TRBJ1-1	TGTGCCAGCAGTTACACGGACAGGGTGGAGACTGAAGCTTTCTTT	CASSYTDRVETEAFF
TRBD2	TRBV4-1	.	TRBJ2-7	TGCGCCAGCAGCCAACTGCTAGCGGGTTTTTACGAGCAGTACTTC	CASSQLLAGFYEQYF
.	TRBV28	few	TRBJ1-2	TGTGCCAGCAGCGAGGATCCGACGGAGGGCTACACCTTC	CASSEDPTEGYTF
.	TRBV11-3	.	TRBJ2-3	TGTGCCAGCAGCTTAGCCCCCGGAGGGAGCACAGATACGCAGTATTTT	CASSLAPGGSTDTQYF
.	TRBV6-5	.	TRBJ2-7	TGTGCCAGCAGTTACTCTCCTAGTTGGTCCTACGAGCAGTACTTC	CASSYSPSWSYEQYF
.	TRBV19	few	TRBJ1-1	TGTGCCAGTAGTATCTTTCCCCAGGTCGAAGCTTTCTTT	CASSIFPQVEAFF
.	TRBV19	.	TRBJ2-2	TGTGCCAGTAGAAAAGAGGGCGGAACCGGGGAGCTGTTTTTT	CASRKEGGTGELFF
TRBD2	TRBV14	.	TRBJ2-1	TGTGCCAGCAGCAAGGCGGGAGGGCAAGGGAACAATGAGCAGTTCTTC	CASSKAGGQGNNEQFF
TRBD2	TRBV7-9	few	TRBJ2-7	TGTGCCAGCAGCCTTACTAGCGGGGGTTACGAGCAGTACTTC	CASSLTSGGYEQYF
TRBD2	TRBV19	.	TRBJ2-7	TGTGCCAGCCGCGGGGGGGGCTACGAGCAGTACTTC	CASRGGGYEQYF
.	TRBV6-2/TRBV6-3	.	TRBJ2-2	TGTGCCAGCAGTAAACTAGGTAGGTTTAACACCGGGGAGCTGTTTTTT	CASSKLGRFNTGELFF
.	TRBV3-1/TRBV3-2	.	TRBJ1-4	TGTGCCAGCAGCCAGGACAGTTATAATGAAAAACTGTTTTTT	CASSQDSYNEKLFF
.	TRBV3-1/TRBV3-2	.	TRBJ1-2	TGTGCCAGCAGCCAAGATGCGGCACCGGAGGTCTATGGCTACACCTTC	CASSQDAAPEVYGYTF
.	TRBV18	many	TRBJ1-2	TGTGCCAGCTCACCTCGGGGTTTAGGTCGAGGCTACACCTTC	CASSPRGLGRGYTF
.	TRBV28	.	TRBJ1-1	TGTGCCAGCAGTTTAGTCCAGGGTAGATCCACTGAAGCTTTCTTT	CASSLVQGRSTEAFF